These 12 T cell receptor beta chains were sequenced from one sample in a study of shared clonotypes between healthy human individuals (dated by TCRdb to the early 2020s). Libraries were built with the immunoSEQ multiplex PCR assay. This is the immuneACCESS table as TCRdb keeps it, with only in-frame sequences that have V and J called. A part of the clones is gone; compared with another copy, unresolved V genes explain less than half, and the rest is unexplained. Recorded for this sample are around 2,000,000 clones; around 96% of them occurred a single time. Clones ranked in the top ten supply 1% to 1.5% of the sample. CD8 naive samples were CD45RO-negative cells positively selected for CCR7, giving a CD45RA+CCR7+ population that excluded TemRA cells. Specimen: naive CD8+ T cells sorted from blood. Explained via the paper, the cell subset or site label denotes: CD45RA+CCR7+. The receptors shown here come from a man between 18 and 29 years old in good health.

The chain uses TRBV2 and TRBJ2-1, with 10 bases that match TRBD1. Germline V gene lookup returns CDR1 SNHLY and CDR2 FYNNEI. This CDR3 has 15 residues. V was clipped by 3 bases and J by 8 bases; unmatched bases: 7. The CDR3 region has the DNA TGTGCCAGCAGTGAGTTGACAGGGGGCGAGGATGAGCAGTTCTTC. Translated: CASSELTGGEDEQFF.

The J gene is TRBJ2-1, the V gene TRBV10-3, with D maybe TRBD2 (6 bases). The CDR3 runs 12 residues. Looked up from germline, CDR1 is ENHRY and CDR2 is SYGVKD. V was trimmed by 7 bases and J by 7 bases, leaving 11 bases between them. The CDR3 loop is CAIMGLGNEQFF. The CDR3 coding sequence is TGTGCCATCATGGGACTGGGAAATGAGCAGTTCTTC.

The chain uses TRBV18 and TRBJ2-5, with D possibly matching TRBD2 (6 bases). This CDR3 spans 14 amino acids. The V gene's germline CDR1 is KGHSH and CDR2 LQKENI. Trimming cost V 2 bases and J 0 bases, with 7 bases left between them. The CDR3 region has the DNA TGTGCCAGCTCACCAGGGACTTACCAAGAGACCCAGTACTTC. This gives the protein CASSPGTYQETQYF.

The rearrangement links TRBV5-3 to TRBJ1-2; tentatively, D is TRBD1 (5 bases). TRBV5-3 is annotated as an ORF whose role is uncertain. The CDR3 sequence is 14 residues long. Trimming pared 4 bases from V and 5 bases from J, leaving 15 bases between. The CDR3 nucleotides read TGTGCCAGAAGCGGGGAAGGGGAATGTTATGGCTACACCTTC. Translating it yields CARSGEGECYGYTF.

The chain couples TRBV21-1 to TRBJ2-5; the D call in the table, TRBD2, was not verified against the DNA. TRBV21-1 is a documented pseudogene. The CDR3 spans 16 residues. This chain's CDR3 is CASSRRASGPQETQYF. In nucleotides, the CDR3 is TGTGCCAGCAGCAGACGGGCTAGCGGGCCCCAAGAGACCCAGTACTTC.

CDR3 region: CASSPAGDYGYTF. In nucleotides, the CDR3 is TGCGCCAGCAGCCCGGCGGGCGATTATGGCTACACCTTC. This chain joins TRBV5-1 and TRBJ1-2; D is unclear. The CDR3 runs to 13 residues. V dropped 4 bases and J dropped 5 bases, with 12 bases sitting between them. Germline V gene data show CDR1 as SGHRS and CDR2 as YFSETQ. Full variable domain (remainder filled in from reference TRBV5-1 and TRBJ1-2): KAGVTQTPRYLIKTRGQQVTLSCSPISGHRSVSWYQQTPGQGLQFLFEYFSETQRNKGNFPGRFSGRQFSNSRSEMNVSTLELGDSALYLCASSPAGDYGYTFGSGTRLTVV.

As concerns this clone: This CDR3 is also generated by other DNA sequences in the sample. The J gene is TRBJ2-2, the V gene TRBV19; D ambiguous. Trimming removed 5 bases from V and 2 bases from J, with 6 bases in between. The CDR3 contains 13 residues. The germline gives CDR1 LNHDA, CDR2 SQIVND (reference sequence). The CDR3 sequence: CASSYLNTGELFF. For the CDR3, the DNA is TGTGCCAGTAGTTACCTAAACACCGGGGAGCTGTTTTTT.

The chain recombines TRBV9 with TRBJ2-7, with 12 bases lining up with TRBD1. Losses at the gene ends were 4 bases for V and 5 bases for J; bases not matched to a gene: 4. CDR1 and CDR2 (germline): SGDLS, YYNGEE. The CDR3 is made up of 14 amino acids. The CDR3 reads CASSLGTGGHEQYF. The CDR3 DNA follows: TGTGCCAGCAGCTTAGGGACAGGGGGCCACGAGCAGTACTTC.

The chain carries TRBV11-2 and TRBJ2-3; D is undetermined. Germline lookup yields CDR1 SGHAT and CDR2 FQNNGV. The V end was cut by 1 base, the J end by 4 bases, with 9 bases between. CDR3 length: 14 residues. The CDR3 DNA is TGTGCCAGCAGCTTAGTCGGACCGTCAGATACGCAGTATTTT. Its protein product is CASSLVGPSDTQYF.

V is TRBV21-1 and J is TRBJ1-5; TRBD1, the table's D call, was not compared with the DNA. TRBV21-1 is flagged as a pseudogene. The CDR3 consists of 18 residues. CDR3 in DNA: TGTGCCAGCAGCATCGGGACAGGGGATTCGGGGGCCAATCAGCCCCAGCATTTT. It specifies CASSIGTGDSGANQPQHF.

The rearrangement uses TRBV12-5 and TRBJ2-7; the D gene could be TRBD1 or TRBD2 (6 bases each). The length of the CDR3 is 14 residues. V dropped 4 bases and J dropped 3 bases, with 13 bases sitting between them. Looked up from germline, CDR1 is LGHNT and CDR2 is FRNRAP. CDR3 DNA sequence: TGTGCTAGTGGTTCAAACAGGGAGGACTACGAGCAGTACTTC. This translates into CASGSNREDYEQYF.

The rearrangement links TRBV5-6 to TRBJ1-1; no definite D call. Trimming removed 2 bases at V and 11 bases at J, with 19 bases between. CDR1 is SGHDT, CDR2 YYEEEE, per germline. This CDR3 contains 14 residues. The CDR3 sequence: CASSFTQQPPEAFF. CDR3 in DNA: TGTGCCAGCAGCTTTACTCAACAGCCACCGGAGGCTTTCTTT. The complete variable domain, with remaining parts taken from reference TRBV5-6 and TRBJ1-1, reads DAGVTQSPTHLIKTRGQQVTLRCSPKSGHDTVSWYQQALGQGPQFIFQYYEEEERQRGNFPDRFSGHQFPNYSSELNVNALLLGDSALYLCASSFTQQPPEAFFGQGTRLTVV.